The 30 T cell receptor beta chains listed next were all sequenced from one sample in a study of CD8+CD57+ T cells in acquired aplastic anemia (dated by TCRdb to 2016 to 2018). TCRdb shows the sequencer as Illumina HiSeq 2000. TCR beta VDJ combination and CDR3 sequence profiling used genomic DNA as the template. TCRdb reran the public reads through fastp at Q25 and MiXCR, keeping productive beta chains. Entries are consolidated by CDR3 protein sequence, retaining the most common genes and DNA. A total of about 190,000 distinct CDR3 sequences appear in this sample, approximately 52% of them only once. About 15% of the sample lies in the top ten. The source material was sorted CD4+, CD8+, or CD8+CD57+ T cells (not recorded which) from PBMCs. These receptors originate from a human donor in good health, serving as a control.

The J gene is TRBJ2-2, the V gene TRBV11-1; D not resolved. CDR1 is SGHAT and CDR2 is FQDESV in the germline V gene (reference sequence). The ends were cut back, 6 bases at V and 4 bases at J, with 12 bases in the middle. The CDR3 is made up of 14 amino acids. The CDR3 DNA reads TGTGCCAGCAGGACCTCCCGGGTCACCGGGGAGCTGTTTTTT. It is translated as CASRTSRVTGELFF.

This clonotype was observed many times. The V and J genes are TRBV10-3 and TRBJ2-1; 11 positions match TRBD2. V shed 6 bases and J 7 bases; nucleotides not matched to a gene: 17. The CDR3 runs to 18 residues. CDR1 is ENHRY, CDR2 SYGVKD, per germline. Here the CDR3 DNA reads TGTGCCATCAGGCCCTCAGGTAGCGGGGGGGCCTATTTAAATGAGCAGTTCTTC. Translation: CAIRPSGSGGAYLNEQFF.

A few counts support this clonotype. The J gene is TRBJ2-7, the V gene TRBV10-2; 10 bases line up with TRBD1. The CDR3 loop spans 16 amino acids. CDR1 is WSHSY and CDR2 is SAAADI in the germline V gene. With V trimmed by 7 bases and J by 0 bases, 9 bases remained unmatched. The CDR3 region has the DNA TGCGCCAGCAACGCCGGGACAGGGGTGAACTCCTACGAGCAGTACTTC. The encoded protein is CASNAGTGVNSYEQYF.

This clonotype was recorded at least ten times. V and J are TRBV18 and TRBJ2-7; D unresolved. The CDR3 extends over 12 amino acids. Trimming removed 2 bases at V and 3 bases at J, with 5 bases between. Germline V CDR1 and CDR2: KGHSH, LQKENI. The CDR3 here is CASSPTGYEQYF. CDR3 in DNA: TGTGCCAGCTCACCAACTGGCTACGAGCAGTACTTC.

This clonotype was seen more than once but under ten times. A much larger clone sits a single nucleotide away, making a read error possible. V usage is TRBV6-5 and J usage is TRBJ2-2, with D possibly being TRBD2 (5 bases). The CDR3 is 15 amino acids. Germline loops: CDR1 MNHEY, CDR2 SVGAGI. The CDR3 region has the DNA TGTGCCAGCAGTTACGAGACAACGAACACCGGGGAGCTGTCTTTT. This sequence encodes CASSYETTNTGELSF.

This clonotype has a handful of counts. V and J are TRBV7-9 and TRBJ2-7; no definite D call. Trimming shortened V by 5 bases and J by 6 bases, and 11 bases separated the two germline ends. Germline V CDR1 and CDR2: SEHNR, FQNEAQ (reference sequence). This CDR3 comprises 12 residues. DNA of the CDR3: TGTGCCAGCAGCGGACGTCTGAGCGAGCAGTACTTC. The encoded protein is CASSGRLSEQYF. Complete variable domain (other parts from reference TRBV7-9 and TRBJ2-7): DTGVSQNPRHKITKRGQNVTFRCDPISEHNRLYWYRQTLGQGPEFLTYFQNEAQLEKSRLLSDRFSAERPKGSFSTLEIQRTEQGDSAMYLCASSGRLSEQYFGPGTRLTVT.

The rearrangement links TRBV7-9 to TRBJ2-5; TRBD2 matches at 10 bases. CDR1 is SEHNR and CDR2 is FQNEAQ in the germline V gene (reference sequence). The CDR3 has 14 amino acids. J was trimmed by 4 bases and V by 5 bases; bases with no gene match: 4. CDR3 bases: TGTGCCAGCAGCGCCGGACTAGCGGTAGAGACCCAGTACTTC. Protein: CASSAGLAVETQYF.

The sample holds many counts of this clonotype. CDR3 protein: CASSQDQRTAGNEQFF. CDR3 nucleotide sequence: TGTGCCAGCAGCCAAGATCAACGGACAGCTGGCAATGAGCAGTTCTTC. The chain uses TRBV4-2 and TRBJ2-1; TRBD1 might be the D (6 bases). V was clipped by 0 bases and J by 6 bases, with 15 bases between them. The length of the CDR3 is 16 residues. Per the germline V gene, CDR1 is LGHNA and CDR2 is YNFKEQ.

This clonotype was detected many times. The V gene is TRBV5-1, the J gene TRBJ2-2, with D tentatively TRBD1 or TRBD2 (5 bases each). This CDR3 region has 14 residues. CDR1 and CDR2 (germline): SGHRS, YFSETQ. The ends were cut back, 5 bases at V and 6 bases at J, with 14 bases in the middle. CDR3 loop: CASSQGEVSGELFF. The CDR3 coding sequence is TGCGCCAGCAGTCAGGGAGAGGTCTCCGGGGAGCTGTTTTTT.

This clonotype was seen more than once but under ten times. CDR3 in amino acids: CASSLARSNNEQFF. In DNA, the CDR3 is TGTGCCAGCAGCTTAGCAAGGAGTAACAATGAGCAGTTCTTC. The J gene is TRBJ2-5, the V gene TRBV11-3; D remains ambiguous. The DNA end lines up better with TRBJ2-1; the J call may be wrong. Germline V CDR1 and CDR2: SGHNT, YENEEA. The CDR3 covers 14 residues.

As for this clonotype: A much larger clone lies one base from this, so it may be a read error. V is TRBV14 and J is TRBJ2-1; maybe TRBD1 (6 bases). V gave up 7 bases and J gave up 2 bases, with 12 bases separating them. CDR1 is SGHDN and CDR2 is FVKESK in the germline V gene. The CDR3 is made up of 14 amino acids. The CDR3 here is CASNLGGTYNEQFF. CDR3 in DNA: TGTGCCAGCAACTTAGGGGGAACCTACAATGAGCAGTTCTTC.

The rearrangement uses TRBV5-1 and TRBJ1-2; unclear D gene. The germline V and J ends were trimmed by 4 bases and 4 bases, with 11 bases remaining between them. The CDR3 loop spans 13 amino acids. Germline V gene lookup returns CDR1 SGHRS and CDR2 YFSETQ. The CDR3 region is CASSVEGIYGYTF. Written as DNA, the CDR3 is TGCGCCAGCAGCGTTGAGGGCATCTATGGCTACACCTTC.

The chain couples TRBV2 to TRBJ2-3, with 8 bases lining up with TRBD2. J was trimmed by 1 base and V by 3 bases; bases with no gene match: 6. Germline V gives CDR1 SNHLY, CDR2 FYNNEI. This CDR3 region has 16 residues. DNA for the CDR3: TGTGCCAGCAGTGATGGGACCGGGGGGGGCACAGATACGCAGTATTTT. Amino acid sequence: CASSDGTGGGTDTQYF.

The genes are TRBV5-1 and TRBJ2-7, with 9 nucleotides matching TRBD2. CDR1 is SGHRS, CDR2 YFSETQ, per germline. There are 19 residues in the CDR3. With V trimmed by 0 bases and J by 2 bases, 15 bases remained unmatched. For the CDR3, the DNA is TGCGCCAGCAGCTTGGTGGGGGGGAGGATAGCGGGGGCCGCCTACGAGCAGTACTTC. Encoded protein: CASSLVGGRIAGAAYEQYF.

The chain recombines TRBV7-6 with TRBJ2-1; no reliable D call. V shed 4 bases and J shed 2 bases, with 33 bases lying between them. The V gene's germline CDR1 is SGHVS and CDR2 FNYEAQ. The CDR3 is 22 amino acids. The CDR3 protein is CASSSYELRKAAPVFAYNEQFF. In DNA, the CDR3 is TGTGCCAGCAGCTCTTACGAACTACGGAAGGCAGCTCCCGTTTTCGCCTACAATGAGCAGTTCTTC.

The V and J genes are TRBV9 and TRBJ2-7, with 8 nucleotides matching TRBD2. CDR1 and CDR2 (germline): SGDLS, YYNGEE. The CDR3 consists of 14 residues. The J segment lost 2 bases and the V segment lost 4 bases, leaving 5 bases of the junction unmatched. The CDR3 DNA reads as TGTGCCAGCAGCCCCGGGGGGGATACCTACGAGCAGTACTTC. This encodes CASSPGGDTYEQYF.

In this sample, this clonotype turned up many times. V usage is TRBV5-8 and J usage is TRBJ1-5, with D perhaps matching TRBD1 (5 bases). The V end lost 3 bases, the J end lost 3 bases, and 7 bases lay between the germline ends. Germline CDR1 and CDR2: SGHTS and YDEGEE. CDR3 length: 13 residues. The CDR3 region is CASSSDNNQPQHF. CDR3 in DNA: TGTGCCAGCAGCTCGGACAACAATCAGCCCCAGCATTTT. Filled out from reference TRBV5-8 and TRBJ1-5, the complete variable domain reads EAGVTQSPTHLIKTRGQQATLRCSPISGHTSVYWYQQALGLGLQFLLWYDEGEERNRGNFPPRFSGRQFPNYSSELNVNALELEDSALYLCASSSDNNQPQHFGDGTRLSIL.

CDR3 protein: CAISFSYEQYF. CDR3 DNA: TGTGCCATCAGTTTCTCCTACGAGCAGTACTTC. The chain couples TRBV10-3 to TRBJ2-7; D is uncertain. V gave up 5 bases and J gave up 0 bases, with 2 bases separating them. Germline lookup yields CDR1 ENHRY and CDR2 SYGVKD. The CDR3 has 11 residues.

This CDR3 is CASSQVPETQYF. The CDR3, as DNA: TGTGCCAGCAGCCAAGTACCCGAGACCCAGTACTTC. The chain carries TRBV2 and TRBJ2-5; no firm D call. V lost 6 bases, J lost 5 bases, and 10 bases lay in between. The CDR3 consists of 12 residues. Germline loops: CDR1 SNHLY, CDR2 FYNNEI.

V is TRBV12-3 or TRBV12-4 and J is TRBJ1-1, with D hard to call. Trimming took 5 bases from V and 9 from J, leaving 16 bases between them. The CDR3 consists of 13 residues. The CDR3 nucleotides read TGTGCCAGCAGTCCCATGGACCGAACTAAAGCTTTCTTT. It is translated as CASSPMDRTKAFF.

The genes are TRBV7-3 and TRBJ2-7, with D unresolved. This CDR3 region has 13 residues. V was shortened by 1 base and J by 6 bases, with 10 bases between the two germline ends. CDR1 and CDR2 from the germline V gene are SGHTA and FQGTGA. The CDR3 is CASSLSKSGEQYF. The CDR3 bases are TGTGCCAGCAGCTTAAGCAAGTCGGGCGAGCAGTACTTC.

A word on this clonotype: The germline gene is not matched at one end of the junction; a read error may be the cause. The chain links TRBV12-3 or TRBV12-4 to TRBJ2-1, with D possibly being TRBD1 (6 bases). This CDR3 is 15 amino acids long. As DNA, the CDR3 is TGTGCCAGCAGTTCCCCCCTCGGGACACCCAATGAGCAGCTCTTC. As protein: CASSSPLGTPNEQLF.

V and J are TRBV7-6 and TRBJ2-5; the D is unclear. Trimming removed 0 bases from V and 1 base from J, with 9 bases in between. The germline V gene has CDR1 SGHVS and CDR2 FNYEAQ. This CDR3 has 15 residues. CDR3 region: CASSLARQSQETQYF. The CDR3 coding sequence is TGTGCCAGCAGCTTAGCAAGGCAGTCCCAAGAGACCCAGTACTTC.

In this sample, this clonotype turned up a few times. The gene calls are TRBV20-1 and TRBJ2-7; D is perhaps TRBD1 or TRBD2 (6 bases each). The CDR3 consists of 15 residues. V was trimmed by 4 bases and J by 1 base, leaving 17 bases between them. Germline V gives CDR1 DFQATT, CDR2 SNEGSKA (reference sequence). The CDR3 here is CSAKYSGGGSYEQYF. The CDR3 nucleotides are TGCAGTGCTAAATATTCCGGGGGCGGGTCCTACGAGCAGTACTTC.

There are a few counts of this clonotype. The rearrangement links TRBV19 to TRBJ1-4; 8 positions match TRBD1. The CDR3 length is 15 residues. Per germline, CDR1 LNHDA and CDR2 SQIVND (reference sequence). The ends lost 6 bases at V and 10 bases at J; junction bases unmatched: 13. Here the CDR3 DNA reads TGTGCCAGTAGACCAACCGGGACAGGATCGGTAAAACTGTTTTTT. Translation: CASRPTGTGSVKLFF.

V gene TRBV9 combines with J gene TRBJ1-5; unclear D gene. The CDR3 covers 14 residues. Germline values: CDR1 SGDLS, CDR2 YYNGEE. The germline V and J ends were trimmed by 3 bases and 1 base, with 8 bases remaining between them. The CDR3 DNA sequence: TGTGCCAGCAGCGCGGGCCTCAGCAATCAGCCCCAGCATTTT. Translated, it gives CASSAGLSNQPQHF.

The chain recombines TRBV29-1 with TRBJ2-1, with a weak D call TRBD1 (6 bases). This CDR3 comprises 13 residues. From germline, CDR1 is SQVTM and CDR2 ANQGSEA. Trimming removed 2 bases at V and 4 bases at J, with 9 bases between. In DNA, the CDR3 is TGCAGCGTTGAACAGGGGATATACAATGAGCAGTTCTTC. Translation gives CSVEQGIYNEQFF.

In its sample, this clonotype was seen many times. V is TRBV20-1 and J is TRBJ2-7, with D maybe TRBD2 (6 bases). CDR3 size: 13 residues. V lost 1 base to trimming and J lost 1 base, with 8 bases between them. Germline V gene sequence: CDR1 DFQATT, CDR2 SNEGSKA (reference sequence). CDR3 in amino acids: CSARGGRSYEQYF. The CDR3, as DNA: TGCAGTGCTAGAGGAGGGAGGTCCTACGAGCAGTACTTC.

The chain is built from TRBV15 and TRBJ1-1, with no clear D. Trimming took 8 bases from V and 2 from J, leaving 15 bases between them. CDR1 and CDR2 from the germline V gene are LNHNV and YYDKDF (reference sequence). CDR3 length equals 14 residues. In nucleotides, the CDR3 is TGTGCCACCCTTTCCAGCCACTTAAACACTGAAGCTTTCTTT. As protein: CATLSSHLNTEAFF.

The J gene is TRBJ2-3, the V gene TRBV7-9; 9 bases agree with TRBD2. J gave up 1 base and V 1 base, and 6 bases lay outside the gene matches. Germline V gene sequence: CDR1 SEHNR, CDR2 FQNEAQ (reference sequence). CDR3 length: 17 residues. The CDR3 nucleotides read TGTGCCAGCAGCTTAGGGTATAGCGGGGGAGGCACAGATACGCAGTATTTT. Translation: CASSLGYSGGGTDTQYF.